These 27 T cell receptor beta chains were all obtained from the same sample, sequenced in a study of blood T cell repertoires in COVID-19. The method was immunoSEQ multiplex PCR; TCRdb's version includes in-frame clones alone and lacks a portion of them. The repertoire holds some 150,000 clones, with roughly 85% as singletons. Sample: peripheral blood. These receptors originate from a man aged 50 to 59 with acute or convalescent COVID-19.

V gene TRBV4-1 combines with J gene TRBJ2-7; D remains ambiguous. The CDR3 spans 13 residues. V lost 1 base and J 6 bases, leaving 10 bases between the germline ends. Germline-derived CDR1 and CDR2 are MGHRA and YSYEKL. This CDR3 reads CASSQVQEAEQYF. CDR3 nucleotide sequence: TGCGCCAGCAGCCAAGTTCAGGAAGCCGAGCAGTACTTC.

The CDR3 is CASSQEANSPLHF. DNA for the CDR3: TGTGCCAGCAGCCAAGAAGCTAATTCACCCCTCCACTTT. J is TRBJ1-6 and V is TRBV4-2, with unresolved D. The CDR3 runs to 13 residues. With 0 bases removed from V and 6 bases from J, the gap between germline ends came to 3 bases. Germline V gene data show CDR1 as LGHNA and CDR2 as YNFKEQ.

This clone has a handful of counts. Written as DNA, the CDR3 is TGTGCCAGCAGCTTGGCTAGCACCTACGAGCAGTACTTC. It specifies CASSLASTYEQYF. The J gene is TRBJ2-7, the V gene TRBV7-3, with D perhaps TRBD2 (5 bases). The CDR3 totals 13 residues. CDR1 and CDR2 from the germline V gene are SGHTA and FQGTGA. V lost 3 bases, J lost 2 bases, and 8 bases lay in between.

This clone was recorded only once. The chain employs TRBV28 and TRBJ2-7; D is possibly TRBD1 (6 bases). The germline gives CDR1 MDHEN, CDR2 SYDVKM. The CDR3 loop spans 14 amino acids. The V gene lost 4 bases and the J gene lost 2 bases, with 12 bases spanning the gap. The CDR3 loop is CASSSLQGPYEQYF. The CDR3 nucleotides read TGTGCCAGCAGTTCCTTACAGGGACCCTACGAGCAGTACTTC. Full variable domain (remainder filled in from reference TRBV28 and TRBJ2-7): DVKVTQSSRYLVKRTGEKVFLECVQDMDHENMFWYRQDPGLGLRLIYFSYDVKMKEKGDIPEGYSVSREKKERFSLILESASTNQTSMYLCASSSLQGPYEQYFGPGTRLTVT.

The CDR3 spells CASRLQGVGEKLFF. For the CDR3, the DNA is TGTGCCAGCAGATTACAGGGGGTCGGGGAAAAACTGTTTTTT. V and J are TRBV7-2 and TRBJ1-4, with 8 bases fitting TRBD1. The germline V gene has CDR1 SGHTA and CDR2 FQGNSA. With 6 bases clipped from V and 8 bases from J, the junction kept 8 bases outside the gene matches. The CDR3 is 14 amino acids.

This rearrangement joins TRBV3-1 (or the pseudogene TRBV3-2) to TRBJ1-3; 10 bases align to TRBD1. This CDR3 is 16 amino acids long. Germline CDR1 LGHDT, CDR2 YNNKEL (reference sequence). Losses at the gene ends were 2 bases for V and 2 bases for J; bases not matched to a gene: 3. The CDR3 here is CASSQLGQGAGNTIYF. CDR3 nucleotides: TGTGCCAGCAGCCAACTCGGACAGGGGGCTGGAAACACCATATATTTT.

V gene TRBV28 combines with J gene TRBJ2-7; TRBD1 is a possible D gene (6 bases). This CDR3 is 15 amino acids long. Germline assignment: CDR1 MDHEN and CDR2 SYDVKM. V was trimmed by 5 bases and J by 5 bases, leaving 19 bases between them. The CDR3 nucleotides read TGTGCCAGCAGTCAGCCGCACAGGGTGGGAAACGAGCAGTACTTC. Its protein is CASSQPHRVGNEQYF.

The rearrangement joins TRBV4-2 to TRBJ2-7; 8 positions match TRBD1. CDR1 and CDR2 from the germline V gene are LGHNA and YNFKEQ. The CDR3 sequence is 15 residues long. The V gene end was trimmed by 0 bases and the J gene end by 5 bases; junction bases not matched to a gene: 6. The CDR3 protein is CASSQDMTGDDEQYF. The CDR3 DNA reads as TGTGCCAGCAGCCAAGATATGACAGGGGACGACGAGCAGTACTTC.

The rearrangement uses TRBV6-1 and TRBJ2-7; TRBD1 agrees at 7 bases. Germline CDR1 reads MNHNS; CDR2 reads SASEGT. Trimming took 2 bases from V and 5 from J; bases not matched to a gene: 6. This CDR3 contains 14 residues. CDR3 DNA sequence: TGTGCCAGCAGTGAAAGCAGGGGGTGGAACGAGCAGTACTTC. This translates into CASSESRGWNEQYF.

The V call is TRBV5-4, the J call TRBJ1-2; TRBD1 agrees at 7 bases. The CDR3 totals 14 residues. Unmatched junction bases numbered 5, after V lost 5 bases and J lost 1 base. The germline gives CDR1 SGHNT, CDR2 YYREEE (reference sequence). As DNA, the CDR3 is TGTGCCAGCAGACCGGGACAGAGTAACTATGGCTACACCTTC. This translates into CASRPGQSNYGYTF.

The chain joins TRBV7-3 to TRBJ1-4; TRBD1 might be the D (5 bases). Germline-derived CDR1 and CDR2 are SGHTA and FQGTGA. There are 12 residues in the CDR3. V lost 4 bases and J lost 10, with 10 bases in between. The CDR3 bases are TGTGCCAGCAGCTCAAACGGGGGAAAACTGTTTTTT. This codes for CASSSNGGKLFF. Using reference TRBV7-3 and TRBJ1-4 for the parts outside the CDR3, the full variable domain is GAGVSQTPSNKVTEKGKYVELRCDPISGHTALYWYRQSLGQGPEFLIYFQGTGAADDSGLPNDRFFAVRPEGSVSTLKIQRTERGDSAVYLCASSSNGGKLFFGSGTQLSVL.

The rearrangement links TRBV9 to TRBJ1-6; 8 positions agree with TRBD1. Unmatched junction bases numbered 8, after V lost 2 bases and J lost 10 bases. This CDR3 has 15 amino acids. Germline V gene data show CDR1 as SGDLS and CDR2 as YYNGEE. The chain's CDR3 is CASSVSTGEDSPLHF. Here the CDR3 DNA reads TGTGCCAGCAGCGTTTCGACAGGGGAGGACTCACCCCTCCACTTT.

The chain is built from TRBV24-1 and TRBJ1-5, with 7 bases fitting TRBD1. This CDR3 contains 15 residues. Germline loops: CDR1 KGHDR, CDR2 SFDVKD. J lost 7 bases, V lost 4 bases, and 9 bases had no gene match. This CDR3 is CATSDLRTGYQPQHF. In DNA, the CDR3 is TGTGCCACCAGTGACTTGAGGACAGGTTACCAGCCCCAGCATTTT.

The chain combines TRBV7-9 with TRBJ2-1; 7 bases fit TRBD1. The CDR3 runs to 14 residues. The ends lost 5 bases at V and 2 bases at J; junction bases unmatched: 3. Germline-derived CDR1 and CDR2 are SEHNR and FQNEAQ (reference sequence). CDR3 region: CASSTQGPYNEQFF. As DNA, the CDR3 is TGTGCCAGCAGCACACAGGGGCCCTACAATGAGCAGTTCTTC.

The chain is built from TRBV6-4 and TRBJ2-7; tentative D call: TRBD2 (7 bases). The CDR3 is made up of 21 amino acids. Germline-derived CDR1 and CDR2 are MRHNA and SNTAGT. The V end lost 2 bases, the J end lost 1 base, and 30 bases lay between the germline ends. The CDR3, as DNA: TGTGCCAGCAGTGACGACCCGGAGCCCGGGAAAGGGGGGGCCAGGTCCTACGAGCAGTACTTC. Translation: CASSDDPEPGKGGARSYEQYF.

The chain employs TRBV7-9 and TRBJ2-3; no reliable D call. The length of the CDR3 is 13 residues. Germline V gene sequence: CDR1 SEHNR, CDR2 FQNEAQ (reference sequence). The V end was cut by 8 bases, the J end by 1 base, with 10 bases between. The CDR3 coding sequence is TGTGCCAGCTCAATGGCGGGCACAGATACGCAGTATTTT. Translating gives CASSMAGTDTQYF.

This sequence joins TRBV9 and TRBJ2-7; 12 nucleotides match TRBD2. The CDR3 loop spans 16 amino acids. Germline-derived CDR1 and CDR2 are SGDLS and YYNGEE. The junction had 3 bases not matched to a gene; V was cut back by 0 bases and J by 2 bases. CDR3 nucleotides: TGTGCCAGCAGCGTAGGACTAGCGGGAGTGACCTACGAGCAGTACTTC. Translation: CASSVGLAGVTYEQYF. Using reference TRBV9 and TRBJ2-7 for the parts outside the CDR3, the full variable domain is DSGVTQTPKHLITATGQRVTLRCSPRSGDLSVYWYQQSLDQGLQFLIQYYNGEERAKGNILERFSAQQFPDLHSELNLSSLELGDSALYFCASSVGLAGVTYEQYFGPGTRLTVT.

V and J are TRBV6-1 and TRBJ2-7; TRBD2 is a possible D gene (5 bases). Germline loops: CDR1 MNHNS, CDR2 SASEGT. The germline V and J ends were trimmed by 2 bases and 4 bases, with 18 bases remaining between them. This CDR3 comprises 16 residues. The CDR3 protein is CASSEFGTAEIYEQYF. DNA for the CDR3: TGTGCCAGCAGTGAATTTGGTACAGCGGAAATATACGAGCAGTACTTC.

The rearrangement joins TRBV19 to TRBJ1-3, with a weak D call TRBD1 (5 bases). Germline values: CDR1 LNHDA, CDR2 SQIVND (reference sequence). The CDR3 totals 16 residues. Trimming shortened V by 4 bases and J by 0 bases, and 13 bases separated the two germline ends. This CDR3 is CASSTGEGSSGNTIYF. CDR3 coding DNA: TGTGCCAGTAGTACGGGGGAAGGGAGCTCTGGAAACACCATATATTTT.

The gene calls are TRBV20-1 and TRBJ1-3; unclear D gene. There are 14 residues in the CDR3. With 3 bases removed from V and 4 bases from J, the gap between germline ends came to 13 bases. The germline V gene encodes CDR1 DFQATT and CDR2 SNEGSKA (reference sequence). The CDR3 bases are TGCAGTGCTAGTTCTTGGCGGGTCGGAAACACCATATATTTT. Protein product: CSASSWRVGNTIYF.

The genes are TRBV29-1 and TRBJ2-1; 9 nucleotides line up with TRBD2. Germline lookup yields CDR1 SQVTM and CDR2 ANQGSEA. V lost 0 bases, J lost 5 bases, and 5 bases stayed unmatched. The CDR3 is 15 residues long. The CDR3 sequence: CSVEDLAGLNNEQFF. DNA for the CDR3: TGCAGCGTTGAAGATCTAGCGGGACTTAACAATGAGCAGTTCTTC.

This sequence joins TRBV9 and TRBJ2-5, with 8 bases matching TRBD1. The trim removed 1 base at V and 2 bases at J, leaving 4 bases unmatched. The CDR3 is 15 amino acids. Germline V gene sequence: CDR1 SGDLS, CDR2 YYNGEE. CDR3 amino acids: CASSVLGQGQETQYF. In DNA, the CDR3 is TGTGCCAGCAGCGTACTCGGACAGGGTCAAGAGACCCAGTACTTC.

Regarding this clone: Distinct nucleotide sequences in the sample also encode this CDR3. This rearrangement joins TRBV18 to TRBJ2-3; 12 bases map to TRBD2. The ends lost 3 bases at V and 0 bases at J; junction bases unmatched: 4. Germline V gene lookup returns CDR1 KGHSH and CDR2 LQKENI. This CDR3 has 17 residues. The CDR3 sequence: CASSPWTSGDSTDTQYF. The CDR3 region has the DNA TGTGCCAGCTCACCTTGGACTAGCGGGGATAGCACAGATACGCAGTATTTT.

The chain is built from TRBV7-9 and TRBJ2-1, with 8 bases that match TRBD2. The germline gives CDR1 SEHNR, CDR2 FQNEAQ (reference sequence). The CDR3 has 18 amino acids. V shed 0 bases and J 4 bases; nucleotides not matched to a gene: 11. The CDR3 coding sequence is TGTGCCAGCAGCTTAGCGTCGGGGGCTAGCGGGTCATACAATGAGCAGTTCTTC. Translation: CASSLASGASGSYNEQFF. Full variable domain (rest looked up from reference TRBV7-9 and TRBJ2-1): DTGVSQNPRHKITKRGQNVTFRCDPISEHNRLYWYRQTLGQGPEFLTYFQNEAQLEKSRLLSDRFSAERPKGSFSTLEIQRTEQGDSAMYLCASSLASGASGSYNEQFFGPGTRLTVL.

The chain couples TRBV9 to TRBJ1-3; a possible D gene is TRBD1 (5 bases). The germline V gene has CDR1 SGDLS and CDR2 YYNGEE. Trimming stripped 4 bases from V and 1 base from J, with 18 bases between. CDR3 length: 17 residues. The CDR3 coding sequence is TGTGCCAGCAGCCTGTCCGGGACTGGATCTTCTGGAAACACCATATATTTT. As protein: CASSLSGTGSSGNTIYF.

This clone appeared a single time. The gene calls are TRBV6-2 or TRBV6-3 and TRBJ2-7, with 9 bases fitting TRBD2. The CDR3 sequence is 15 residues long. After removal of 2 bases from V and 5 bases from J, the junction contained 7 bases not matched to a gene. The germline gives CDR1 MNHEY, CDR2 SVGEGT. CDR3 nucleotides: TGTGCCAGCAGTTACGAGGTAGCGGGAGTGAACGAGCAGTACTTC. Its translation is CASSYEVAGVNEQYF.

The chain links TRBV5-4 to TRBJ2-1; 14 positions match TRBD2. This CDR3 is built from 17 residues. Germline CDR1 and CDR2: SGHNT and YYREEE (reference sequence). J lost 9 bases, V lost 4 bases, and 12 bases had no gene match. CDR3 residues: CASSMGTSGSEWSEQFF. The CDR3, as DNA: TGTGCCAGCAGCATGGGGACTAGCGGGAGTGAGTGGAGTGAGCAGTTCTTC.